This T cell receptor (beta chain) was sequenced in a study of PD-1 blockade in classical Hodgkin lymphoma. Study-level results: Healthy donors were reported to have higher baseline TCR diversity than newly diagnosed patients. The causes of the repertoire differences, possibly disease activity or prior therapy, remain undefined.

Remarks on this clone: As yet, its antigen is unknown.

V was clipped by 3 bases and J by 5 bases; unmatched bases: 12. The CDR3 runs 17 residues. The V gene's germline CDR1 is MNHEY and CDR2 SMNVEV (reference sequence). Time point here: newly diagnosed, previously untreated cHL patient sample. Comparison came from newly diagnosed, untreated classical Hodgkin lymphoma PBMCs. The data were produced by immunoSEQ multiplex PCR, yet TCRdb's version contains in-frame clones alone and is incomplete. The profile shows some 70,000 clones, approximately 93% of them singletons. Sequenced: peripheral blood mononuclear cells (PBMCs). The sequence was obtained from a human donor with classical Hodgkin lymphoma. The V call is TRBV27, the J call TRBJ2-2, with 7 nucleotides matching TRBD2. The CDR3 nucleotides read TGTGCCAGCAGTTTGTGGCGGGAGCACGGGTGGACCGGGGAGCTGTTTTTT. Translation gives CASSLWREHGWTGELFF.